The rows below give T cell receptor beta chains drawn from one sample of a study of T cell repertoires in cytomegalovirus infection. TCRdb processed the reads anew with MiXCR; each CDR3 protein has one entry. This table holds 700,000 to 850,000 distinct CDR3 sequences, 30% to 35% found once. No antigen has been identified for these receptors. The specimen was cultured CD8+ T cells from PBMCs, collected from culture after CMV antigen stimulation. These receptors were collected from a human donor in good health (CMV status not recorded). Some clones in this sample may be carry-over from other donors' samples. CDR3s include the opening cysteine and the closing phenylalanine or tryptophan. A D gene is named only where the DNA matches it firmly. Size is stated for part of the rows, as once, few or many counts, or as a class when the clone is expanded.

D gene	CDR3 length	clone size	J gene	V gene	CDR3 protein	CDR3 DNA
-	16	few	TRBJ2-2	TRBV2	CATIPSDSANTGELFF	TGTGCCACCATTCCCTCCGACAGCGCGAACACCGGGGAGCTGTTTTTT
TRBD1	16	-	TRBJ2-3	TRBV28	CASSPTGGVATDTQYF	TGTGCCAGCAGTCCGACAGGGGGAGTAGCGACAGATACGCAGTATTTT
-	16	few	TRBJ2-1	TRBV27	CASSHVGPYSYNEQFF	TGTGCCAGCAGCCACGTCGGGCCCTATTCCTACAATGAGCAGTTCTTC
TRBD1	15	-	TRBJ1-2	TRBV27	CASSSGTGDIHGYTF	TGTGCCAGCAGTTCAGGGACAGGGGACATCCATGGCTACACCTTC
-	14	-	TRBJ2-1	TRBV20-1	CSAGVRGALGEQFF	TGCAGTGCCGGAGTACGGGGGGCCCTCGGGGAGCAGTTCTTC
-	15	-	TRBJ2-7	TRBV6-5	CASSYSRGDRYEQYF	TGTGCCAGCAGTTATAGCAGGGGCGACAGGTACGAGCAGTACTTC
-	12	few	TRBJ1-1	TRBV6-1	CASRNAATSAFF	TGTGCCAGCAGGAACGCCGCGACATCGGCTTTCTTT
-	14	few	TRBJ1-1	TRBV7-9	CASSHREKNTEAFF	TGTGCCAGCAGCCACCGTGAGAAGAACACTGAAGCTTTCTTT
-	16	many	TRBJ2-1	TRBV15	CATSGEEGRDGNEQFF	TGTGCCACCAGCGGAGAGGAAGGCCGGGACGGCAATGAGCAGTTCTTC
TRBD2	22	-	TRBJ2-1	TRBV7-9	CASSLPTSGTRGVGFSYNEQFF	TGTGCCAGCAGCTTACCGACCTCCGGGACTAGGGGGGTGGGGTTCTCCTACAATGAGCAGTTCTTC
-	15	few	TRBJ2-3	TRBV28	CASSPQWSSDDTQYF	TGTGCCAGCAGTCCCCAGTGGAGTAGCGATGATACGCAGTATTTT
-	16	-	TRBJ1-1	TRBV28	CASSSFSTGMNTEAFF	TGTGCCAGCAGTTCGTTCTCCACCGGGATGAACACTGAAGCTTTCTTT